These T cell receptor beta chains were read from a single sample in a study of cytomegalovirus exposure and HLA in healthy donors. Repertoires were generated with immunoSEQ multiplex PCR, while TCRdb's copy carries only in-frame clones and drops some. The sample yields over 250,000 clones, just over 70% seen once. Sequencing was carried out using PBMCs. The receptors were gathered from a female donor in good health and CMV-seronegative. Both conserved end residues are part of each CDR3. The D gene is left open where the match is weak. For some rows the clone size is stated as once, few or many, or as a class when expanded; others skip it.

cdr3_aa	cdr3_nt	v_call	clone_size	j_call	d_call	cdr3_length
CASSQVGTSGRGTQYF	TGTGCCAGCAGCCAAGTGGGGACTAGCGGTCGGGGTACGCAGTATTTT	TRBV14	NA	TRBJ2-3	TRBD2	16
CASSLAVADYNEQFF	TGTGCCAGCAGCTTAGCCGTAGCGGACTACAATGAGCAGTTCTTC	TRBV7-2	NA	TRBJ2-1	NA	15
CASTATGTGDEKLFF	TGTGCCAGCACTGCTACCGGGACAGGGGATGAAAAACTGTTTTTT	TRBV6-1	NA	TRBJ1-4	TRBD1	15
CASSLDRVIADTQYF	TGTGCCAGCAGCTTGGACAGGGTAATAGCAGATACGCAGTATTTT	TRBV5-4	NA	TRBJ2-3	NA	15
CSVGRGAGSHTGELFF	TGCAGCGTGGGCCGGGGGGCGGGGAGCCACACCGGGGAGCTGTTTTTT	TRBV29-1	NA	TRBJ2-2	NA	16
CASSPKVDRNYEQYF	TGTGCCAGCAGTCCCAAAGTCGACAGGAACTACGAGCAGTACTTC	TRBV6-5	NA	TRBJ2-7	NA	15
CASSLSTSGSSGETQYF	TGCGCCAGCAGCTTGTCTACTAGCGGAAGTTCAGGAGAGACCCAGTACTTC	TRBV5-1	NA	TRBJ2-5	TRBD2	17
CASSDRSPLGGAFF	TGTGCCAGCAGTGACAGATCCCCTCTGGGAGGCGCTTTCTTT	TRBV2	NA	TRBJ1-1	NA	14
CSVDLGGGNEQFF	TGCAGCGTCGACTTAGGGGGGGGGAATGAGCAGTTCTTC	TRBV29-1	NA	TRBJ2-1	NA	13
CASSQEKEGGRQHF	TGCGCCAGCAGCCAAGAGAAGGAGGGAGGGAGGCAGCATTTT	TRBV4-1	NA	TRBJ1-5	NA	14
CASSPHWGRDNEQFF	TGTGCCAGCAGCCCCCACTGGGGGCGCGACAATGAGCAGTTCTTC	TRBV9	NA	TRBJ2-1	NA	15
CASSLGGDYEQYF	TGCGCCAGCAGCTTAGGAGGGGACTACGAGCAGTACTTC	TRBV5-1	NA	TRBJ2-7	NA	13
CASSQGQGYNYGYTF	TGTGCCAGCAGTCAGGGACAGGGCTATAACTATGGCTACACCTTC	TRBV6-5	NA	TRBJ1-2	TRBD1	15
CASSLTSGYEQFF	TGTGCCAGCAGCCTTACTAGCGGGTATGAGCAGTTCTTC	TRBV28	once	TRBJ2-1	TRBD2	13
CASSLDGGAGILDTEAFF	TGTGCCAGCAGCTTAGATGGAGGGGCCGGAATCTTGGACACTGAAGCTTTCTTT	TRBV7-8	NA	TRBJ1-1	NA	18
CASSPGQAGIYEQYF	TGTGCCAGCAGTCCCGGACAGGCCGGAATTTACGAGCAGTACTTC	TRBV6-6	NA	TRBJ2-7	TRBD1	15
CASSRTGNRSPLYNEQFF	TGTGCCAGCAGCCGGACTGGGAATCGGAGTCCCCTCTACAATGAGCAGTTCTTC	TRBV11-2	NA	TRBJ2-1	NA	18
CASSRPGYLGAFF	TGTGCCAGCAGTCGCCCAGGGTATCTTGGGGCTTTCTTT	TRBV6-6	NA	TRBJ1-1	NA	13
CATSTTGQLNQPQHF	TGTGCCACCAGTACGACAGGGCAGTTAAATCAGCCCCAGCATTTT	TRBV15	NA	TRBJ1-5	TRBD1	15
CSVKGRGGERGEQYF	TGCAGCGTTAAGGGCCGCGGCGGGGAACGGGGCGAGCAGTACTTC	TRBV29-1	NA	TRBJ2-7	NA	15
CASRMAGQGSYEQYF	TGTGCCAGCAGGATGGCGGGACAGGGGTCCTACGAGCAGTACTTC	TRBV5-5	NA	TRBJ2-7	TRBD1	15
CSARGTKGFF	TGCAGTGCCCGGGGGACCAAGGGGTTCTTC	TRBV20-1	few	TRBJ2-1	NA	10
CASSFGLAGVEQYF	TGTGCCAGCAGCTTCGGACTAGCGGGAGTCGAGCAGTACTTC	TRBV5-4	NA	TRBJ2-7	TRBD2	14
CASSLDVMNTEAFF	TGCGCCAGCAGCCTAGACGTAATGAACACTGAAGCTTTCTTT	TRBV5-1	NA	TRBJ1-1	NA	14
CASSFGGDKRNEQFF	TGTGCCAGCAGCTTTGGCGGGGATAAAAGGAATGAGCAGTTCTTC	TRBV7-9	once	TRBJ2-1	NA	15
CASSLVSGDVHEQYF	TGTGCCAGCAGCTTAGTGTCGGGAGACGTCCACGAGCAGTACTTC	TRBV7-6	NA	TRBJ2-7	NA	15
CASTIASGSYEQYF	TGTGCCAGCACCATTGCTAGCGGGTCCTACGAGCAGTACTTC	TRBV11-3	once	TRBJ2-7	TRBD2	14
CATRFAGALSGELFF	TGTGCCACGCGTTTTGCGGGAGCTTTATCCGGGGAGCTGTTTTTT	TRBV7-9	NA	TRBJ2-2	TRBD2	15
CATHPGQATIYF	TGTGCCACTCACCCGGGACAGGCCACCATATATTTT	TRBV2	NA	TRBJ1-3	TRBD1	12
CASSGQGTAYEQYF	TGTGCCAGCAGCGGACAGGGGACGGCCTACGAGCAGTACTTC	TRBV9	NA	TRBJ2-7	TRBD1	14
CASSSLIKVGGRFYEQYF	TGTGCCAGCAGTTCCCTCATCAAGGTGGGAGGGCGGTTCTACGAGCAGTACTTC	TRBV28	once	TRBJ2-7	TRBD2	18
CASSWSRGPEKLFF	TGTGCCAGCAGTTGGAGTAGGGGGCCTGAAAAACTGTTTTTT	TRBV27	few	TRBJ1-4	TRBD1	14
CASSGGQRTYEQYF	TGTGCCAGCAGTGGGGGACAGCGAACCTACGAGCAGTACTTC	TRBV28	NA	TRBJ2-7	TRBD1	14
CASSRVQGAQETQYF	TGCGCCAGCAGCCGGGTGCAGGGGGCCCAAGAGACCCAGTACTTC	TRBV5-1	NA	TRBJ2-5	TRBD1	15
CASSERWNYNNEQFF	TGTGCCAGCAGTGAACGGTGGAACTACAACAATGAGCAGTTCTTC	TRBV25-1	NA	TRBJ2-1	NA	15
CASSGGTGGYNEQFF	TGTGCCAGCAGCGGTGGGACAGGGGGCTACAATGAGCAGTTCTTC	TRBV9	NA	TRBJ2-1	TRBD1	15
CASSQAGQGRYEQYF	TGTGCCAGCAGCCAAGCGGGACAGGGGAGATACGAGCAGTACTTC	TRBV2	NA	TRBJ2-7	TRBD1	15
CASSTQGTYNEQFF	TGTGCCAGTAGTACACAGGGTACTTACAATGAGCAGTTCTTC	TRBV19	NA	TRBJ2-1	NA	14
CAWSLPYRGANSPLHF	TGTGCCTGGAGTCTACCTTACAGGGGTGCTAATTCACCCCTCCACTTT	TRBV30	NA	TRBJ1-6	TRBD1	16
CASSPEEGDSYEQYF	TGTGCCAGCAGCCCCGAGGAGGGTGATTCCTACGAGCAGTACTTC	TRBV5-6	NA	TRBJ2-7	NA	15
CAISAEGGSYNEQFF	TGTGCCATCAGTGCCGAGGGGGGGTCCTACAATGAGCAGTTCTTC	TRBV10-3	NA	TRBJ2-1	NA	15
CASSEISSGTEQFF	TGTGCCAGCAGTGAAATCTCCAGTGGTACGGAGCAGTTCTTC	TRBV6-1	few	TRBJ2-1	NA	14
CASRIRTGVGNEQFF	TGTGCCAGCAGGATAAGGACAGGGGTTGGCAATGAGCAGTTCTTC	TRBV5-4	NA	TRBJ2-1	TRBD1	15